This entry lists 26 T cell receptor beta chains sequenced from one sample in a study of somatic mutations in cytotoxic T cells in rheumatoid arthritis. Assay used: immunoSEQ multiplex PCR; TCRdb lists only in-frame clones, some missing. This table holds 12,000 or so clones, under 80% found once. Material for sequencing was CD8+ T cells sorted from blood. Receptors were obtained from a man in his sixties or seventies in good health.

The rearrangement links TRBV4-2 to TRBJ1-2; 11 nucleotides line up with TRBD1. Germline V CDR1 and CDR2: LGHNA, YNFKEQ. The CDR3 covers 16 residues. Trimming removed 3 bases from V and 4 bases from J; junction bases left unmatched: 7. CDR3 coding DNA: TGTGCCAGCAGCCAGGGGACAGGGGGAACTCTCTATGGCTACACCTTC. This encodes CASSQGTGGTLYGYTF.

The sample holds a few counts of this clone. V is TRBV7-9 and J is TRBJ2-1; 8 bases agree with TRBD1. The V gene end was trimmed by 2 bases and the J gene end by 10 bases; junction bases not matched to a gene: 10. The CDR3 sequence is 15 residues long. CDR1 is SEHNR, CDR2 FQNEAQ, per germline (reference sequence). In DNA, the CDR3 is TGTGCCAGCAGCTTAAGGCAGGGGGCGTTGGAGGAGCAGTTCTTC. Translated: CASSLRQGALEEQFF.

V usage is TRBV9 and J usage is TRBJ2-6; no clear D. The V and J ends lost 4 bases and 0 bases respectively, with 17 bases between them. Germline V gene sequence: CDR1 SGDLS, CDR2 YYNGEE. The CDR3 consists of 18 residues. CDR3 bases: TGTGCCAGCAGCTTACGAGAGGACGGCGGCTCTGGGGCCAACGTCCTGACTTTC. This gives the protein CASSLREDGGSGANVLTF.

The CDR3 bases are TGTGCCAGTAGCTTGGGACCGTACTCCTACGAGCAGTACTTC. Its protein is CASSLGPYSYEQYF. The chain recombines TRBV19 with TRBJ2-7, with D tentatively TRBD1 or TRBD2 (5 bases each). V lost 6 bases, J lost 0 bases, and 12 bases lay in between. The CDR3 is 14 residues long. Germline CDR1 reads LNHDA; CDR2 reads SQIVND (reference sequence).

This clone has only a few counts. This chain uses TRBV7-3 with TRBJ1-2; 7 bases are shared with TRBD1. Germline values: CDR1 SGHTA, CDR2 FQGTGA. The CDR3 loop spans 14 amino acids. Unmatched junction bases numbered 7, after V lost 3 bases and J lost 6 bases. The chain's CDR3 is CASSLGVTGDGYTF. The CDR3 DNA is TGTGCCAGCAGCTTGGGAGTTACAGGGGATGGCTACACCTTC. Full variable domain (remainder filled in from reference TRBV7-3 and TRBJ1-2): GAGVSQTPSNKVTEKGKYVELRCDPISGHTALYWYRQSLGQGPEFLIYFQGTGAADDSGLPNDRFFAVRPEGSVSTLKIQRTERGDSAVYLCASSLGVTGDGYTFGSGTRLTVV.

The chain carries TRBV6-5 and TRBJ1-2, with D tentatively TRBD1 (5 bases). Germline lookup yields CDR1 MNHEY and CDR2 SVGAGI. Trimming took 0 bases from V and 2 from J, leaving 10 bases between them. The CDR3 consists of 15 residues. The chain's CDR3 is CASSYSAGSNYGYTF. The CDR3 coding sequence is TGTGCCAGCAGTTACTCGGCAGGGTCAAACTATGGCTACACCTTC.

The J gene is TRBJ2-7, the V gene TRBV4-1; perhaps D is TRBD1 or TRBD2 (5 bases each). CDR3 length equals 14 residues. Between the trimmed V and J ends, which lost 1 base and 5 bases, there was a span of 12 bases. The germline CDR1 and CDR2 sequences are MGHRA and YSYEKL. CDR3 nucleotides: TGCGCCAGCAGCCAAGGCATAGGGACCCACGAGCAGTACTTC. Its translation is CASSQGIGTHEQYF.

This chain joins TRBV6-1 and TRBJ2-7, with 7 nucleotides matching TRBD2. The trim removed 10 bases at V and 0 bases at J, leaving 6 bases unmatched. Germline CDR1 is MNHNS and CDR2 is SASEGT. The CDR3 extends over 13 amino acids. CDR3 sequence reads: CATQAGDSYEQYF. The CDR3 DNA reads as TGTGCCACGCAGGCGGGAGACTCCTACGAGCAGTACTTC.

V and J are TRBV6-6 and TRBJ1-2, with 7 bases identical to TRBD1. CDR1 MNHNY and CDR2 SVGAGI come from the germline V gene (reference sequence). V lost 9 bases to trimming and J lost 8 bases; unmatched junction nucleotides: 9. The CDR3 consists of 12 residues. The CDR3 region is CARVDRVDGYTF. The CDR3 DNA follows: TGTGCCAGGGTTGACAGGGTGGACGGCTACACCTTC.

This clone is medium-sized (0.01 to 0.1%) in the sample. In DNA form, the CDR3 reads TGTGCCAGCAGCTTAGGGGTGCCTGGAAACACCATATATTTT. Residues: CASSLGVPGNTIYF. This rearrangement joins TRBV11-2 to TRBJ1-3; D call uncertain. This CDR3 has 14 residues. Trimming removed 1 base at V and 2 bases at J, with 6 bases between. CDR1 SGHAT and CDR2 FQNNGV come from the germline V gene.

This clone appeared once. This chain links TRBV29-1 with TRBJ1-3; the match to TRBD1 covers 10 bases. The germline V gene encodes CDR1 SQVTM and CDR2 ANQGSEA. The CDR3 extends over 17 amino acids. V gave up 0 bases and J gave up 1 base; unmatched junction bases: 6. CDR3 region: CSVEDRDRGNSGNTIYF. The CDR3 DNA is TGCAGCGTTGAAGATCGGGACAGGGGAAATTCTGGAAACACCATATATTTT.

This chain joins TRBV30 and TRBJ2-1, with a possible D match to TRBD2 (5 bases). The CDR3 runs 15 residues. V lost 1 base and J lost 3, with 13 bases in between. The germline V gene encodes CDR1 GTSNPN and CDR2 SVGIG (reference sequence). The CDR3 loop reads CAWSGRGEGYNEQFF. The CDR3 region has the DNA TGTGCCTGGAGTGGGAGAGGAGAGGGCTACAATGAGCAGTTCTTC.

The chain carries TRBV7-6 and TRBJ1-1; 11 bases are a match to TRBD1. The CDR3 totals 15 residues. J lost 5 bases, V lost 5 bases, and 7 bases had no gene match. Per germline, CDR1 SGHVS and CDR2 FNYEAQ. The DNA of the CDR3 is TGTGCCAGCAGCCTTATCCGGGACAGGGGGACTGAAGCTTTCTTT. This encodes CASSLIRDRGTEAFF.

This clone came up a few times. The rearrangement joins TRBV28 to TRBJ1-1, with 7 bases matching TRBD1. Trimming took 5 bases from V and 3 from J; bases not matched to a gene: 12. This CDR3 has 16 amino acids. CDR1 is MDHEN, CDR2 SYDVKM, per germline. The CDR3 sequence: CASSPLKGAGDTEAFF. The CDR3 nucleotides are TGTGCCAGCAGTCCGCTAAAGGGGGCGGGAGACACTGAAGCTTTCTTT.

The chain recombines TRBV2 with TRBJ1-1; D unclear. The CDR3 is 16 residues long. Trimming removed 3 bases from V and 1 base from J, with 15 bases in between. Germline-derived CDR1 and CDR2 are SNHLY and FYNNEI. DNA of the CDR3: TGTGCCAGCAGTGAGGAGACACTGAACAGGAACACTGAAGCTTTCTTT. Residues: CASSEETLNRNTEAFF. Drawing the rest from reference TRBV2 and TRBJ1-1, the complete variable domain is EPEVTQTPSHQVTQMGQEVILRCVPISNHLYFYWYRQILGQKVEFLVSFYNNEISEKSEIFDDQFSVERPDGSNFTLKIRSTKLEDSAMYFCASSEETLNRNTEAFFGQGTRLTVV.

The chain combines TRBV30 with TRBJ2-1; 7 nucleotides agree with TRBD2. Germline-derived CDR1 and CDR2 are GTSNPN and SVGIG (reference sequence). V was clipped by 2 bases and J by 3 bases; unmatched bases: 4. This CDR3 is built from 14 residues. CDR3 DNA: TGTGCCTGGAGTATAAAGCGGGGCTACAATGAGCAGTTCTTC. It translates to CAWSIKRGYNEQFF.

The chain couples TRBV27 to TRBJ2-7, with 8 bases fitting TRBD2. With V trimmed by 1 base and J by 2 bases, 4 bases remained unmatched. From germline, CDR1 is MNHEY and CDR2 SMNVEV (reference sequence). This CDR3 contains 15 residues. CDR3 in amino acids: CASSLYGTSTYEQYF. The CDR3 region has the DNA TGTGCCAGCAGTTTATACGGGACTAGTACCTACGAGCAGTACTTC.

This clone was observed a single time. V gene TRBV4-1 combines with J gene TRBJ2-2; no clear D. V was cut by 2 bases and J by 2 bases, with 3 bases left in between. Looked up from germline, CDR1 is MGHRA and CDR2 is YSYEKL. The CDR3 runs 13 residues. The CDR3 DNA reads TGCGCCAGCAGCCAATCCAACACCGGGGAGCTGTTTTTT. It specifies CASSQSNTGELFF.

V usage is TRBV29-1 and J usage is TRBJ2-3; D is unresolved. Per germline, CDR1 SQVTM and CDR2 ANQGSEA. This CDR3 is built from 14 residues. V dropped 6 bases and J dropped 2 bases, with 15 bases sitting between them. CDR3 nucleotide sequence: TGCAGCGTCTCCGACGTCCCGGCCACAGATACGCAGTATTTT. Residues: CSVSDVPATDTQYF.

The chain couples TRBV19 to TRBJ1-6; the D gene is possibly TRBD1 (5 bases). This CDR3 has 18 residues. The V end was cut by 1 base, the J end by 2 bases, with 15 bases between. CDR1 and CDR2 from the germline V gene are LNHDA and SQIVND (reference sequence). The CDR3 sequence: CASSIGDTGLPYNSPLHF. DNA for the CDR3: TGTGCCAGTAGTATAGGGGATACGGGACTTCCCTATAATTCACCCCTCCACTTT.

The CDR3 DNA follows: TGTGCCAGCAGGCTCGGGACAGGGAGGAATGAGCAGTTCTTC. This codes for CASRLGTGRNEQFF. J is TRBJ2-1 and V is TRBV6-6; 9 nucleotides agree with TRBD1. The CDR3 has 14 residues. V was clipped by 6 bases and J by 7 bases; unmatched bases: 7. Germline values: CDR1 MNHNY, CDR2 SVGAGI (reference sequence).

This sequence joins TRBV7-6 and TRBJ2-7, with 8 bases lining up with TRBD1. Germline V gene data show CDR1 as SGHVS and CDR2 as FNYEAQ. The CDR3 is 15 residues long. V was clipped by 5 bases and J by 0 bases; unmatched bases: 6. CDR3 nucleotide sequence: TGTGCCAGCAGCCCAGGACAGGGAATCTCCTACGAGCAGTACTTC. It encodes CASSPGQGISYEQYF.

With regard to this clone: An end of the junction does not agree with germline; a read error may underlie this. V gene TRBV7-9 combines with J gene TRBJ1-1; D gene uncertain. This CDR3 contains 11 residues. Germline CDR1 SEHNR, CDR2 FQNEAQ (reference sequence). CDR3 protein: CASSLTGSFSF. The CDR3 nucleotides are TGTGCCAGCAGCTTAACCGGGTCCTTTTCATTT.

The DNA of the CDR3 is TGTGCCACCAGCGGAAATTGGGCGGGAGCCTCCTACAATGAGCAGTTCTTC. It codes for CATSGNWAGASYNEQFF. The V and J genes are TRBV15 and TRBJ2-1, with 7 nucleotides matching TRBD2. V gave up 5 bases and J gave up 0 bases; unmatched junction bases: 10. Germline assignment: CDR1 LNHNV and CDR2 YYDKDF (reference sequence). This CDR3 has 17 amino acids. Complete variable domain (other parts from reference TRBV15 and TRBJ2-1): DAMVIQNPRYQVTQFGKPVTLSCSQTLNHNVMYWYQQKSSQAPKLLFHYYDKDFNNEADTPDNFQSRRPNTSFCFLDIRSPGLGDTAMYLCATSGNWAGASYNEQFFGPGTRLTVL.

J is TRBJ2-7 and V is TRBV6-1; no reliable D call. V shed 7 bases and J shed 3 bases, with 7 bases lying between them. CDR1 MNHNS and CDR2 SASEGT come from the germline V gene. This CDR3 spans 11 amino acids. CDR3 sequence: CASTSIYEQYF. The CDR3 DNA is TGTGCCAGCACTTCTATCTACGAGCAGTACTTC.

This clone has just a few counts. The V call is TRBV10-3, the J call TRBJ2-2; 8 bases line up with TRBD2. The germline CDR1 and CDR2 sequences are ENHRY and SYGVKD. J was trimmed by 4 bases and V by 0 bases; bases with no gene match: 10. This CDR3 has 18 residues. CDR3 protein: CAISESSGTRVSTGELFF. CDR3 coding DNA: TGTGCCATCAGTGAGTCGAGTGGGACTAGGGTTTCCACCGGGGAGCTGTTTTTT.